This T cell receptor (beta chain) was found in a study of T-cell memory formation after mild COVID-19. This CDR3 is 15 amino acids long. Trimming shortened V by 2 bases and J by 6 bases, and 18 bases separated the two germline ends. Germline V gene sequence: CDR1 SGHRS, CDR2 YFSETQ. Barcoded TCR alpha and TCR beta cDNA libraries with UMIs came from 5'RACE using constant-segment primers. TCRdb used MiXCR to reprocess the 5' RACE reads, holding one entry per CDR3 protein. The sample yields 550,000 to 700,000 distinct CDR3 sequences, 15% to 20% seen once. Only a few counts were recorded for this clonotype. The antigen remains undetermined. Study results and limitations: Certain responding clones were present in pre-infection memory, suggesting participation of cross-reactive memory.

The chain combines TRBV5-1 with TRBJ2-7, with a tentative D call TRBD1 (6 bases). The TCR was taken from an adult woman who had mild COVID-19 (a few samples of this study predate the infection). Cell type and time point are not known. Sequencing was done on a sample of PBMCs or a T cell subset sorted from them (not recorded which). The CDR3 region has the DNA TGCGCCAGCAGCTTCTCAGGGACATCAGAGGGCGAGCAGTACTTC. It yields the protein CASSFSGTSEGEQYF.